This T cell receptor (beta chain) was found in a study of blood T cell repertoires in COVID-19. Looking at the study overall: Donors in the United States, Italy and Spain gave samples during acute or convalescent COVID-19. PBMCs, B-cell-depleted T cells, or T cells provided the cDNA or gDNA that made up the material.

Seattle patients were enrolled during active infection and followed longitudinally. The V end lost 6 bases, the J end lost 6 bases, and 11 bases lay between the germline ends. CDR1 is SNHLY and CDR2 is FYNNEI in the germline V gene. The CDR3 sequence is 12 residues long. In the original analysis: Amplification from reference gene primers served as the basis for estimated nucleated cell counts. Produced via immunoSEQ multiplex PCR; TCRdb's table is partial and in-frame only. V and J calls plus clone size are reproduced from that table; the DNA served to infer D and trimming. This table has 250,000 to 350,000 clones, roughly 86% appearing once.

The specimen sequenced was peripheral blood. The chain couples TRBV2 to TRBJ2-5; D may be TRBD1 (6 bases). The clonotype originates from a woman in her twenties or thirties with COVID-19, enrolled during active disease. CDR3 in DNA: TGTGCCAGCAGACAGGGCACGAAGACCCAGTACTTC. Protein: CASRQGTKTQYF.